Each of the 29 T cell receptor beta chains below was sequenced from the same sample in a study of persistence of HIV-infected CD4 T cells (dated by TCRdb to 2018 to 2021). The immunoSEQ hsTCRB assay version 4 in survey mode was used to sequence TCRbeta repertoires from genomic DNA. The clones in this table, taken by TCRdb from immuneACCESS, are in-frame only. Not every clone is retained; where verified, under half of the shortfall comes from an unresolved V gene, and the cause of the rest is unknown. The sample has thousands of clones on record, under 80% of them singletons. The ten biggest clones cover around 20% of the sample. These receptors' targets are unknown. In light of the paper, this sample's treatment or condition label describes: suppressive antiretroviral therapy. Lysates of CMV-infected fibroblasts at about 9.5 ug/mL were used to stimulate the cells. Responding CD4+ T cells were sorted by upregulation of both CD40 ligand and CD69.

The source material was CD4+ T cells sorted from PBMCs after roughly 20-hour stimulation, sampled from a patient who received antiretroviral therapy. Reading the label with the study, this specimen's cell subset or site is: CD40L+CD69+ CD4 T cells responding to CMV lysate. These receptors all stem from an adult man with HIV who was CMV-seropositive.

This clone was seen a few times. CDR3: CASSLRDRALGGYTF. For the CDR3, the DNA is TGTGCCAGCAGCCTCCGGGACAGGGCTTTGGGTGGCTACACCTTC. The V call is TRBV7-8, the J call TRBJ1-2; TRBD1 agrees at 9 bases. V dropped 5 bases and J dropped 7; count of bases not matched to a gene: 11. This CDR3 is 15 amino acids long. Germline CDR1 and CDR2: SGHVS and FQNEAQ.

The chain uses TRBV6-4 and TRBJ1-2; perhaps TRBD1 as D (6 bases). Germline CDR1 is MRHNA and CDR2 is SNTAGT. The CDR3 runs to 15 residues. Trimming took 5 bases from V and 7 from J, leaving 20 bases between them. The CDR3 reads CASSPQQGLGGGYTF. CDR3 bases: TGTGCCAGCAGTCCACAACAGGGCCTCGGGGGTGGCTACACCTTC.

V usage is TRBV15 and J usage is TRBJ2-2; TRBD2 might be the D (7 bases). The V and J ends lost 8 bases and 3 bases respectively, with 16 bases between them. The CDR3 loop spans 15 amino acids. Germline-derived CDR1 and CDR2 are LNHNV and YYDKDF (reference sequence). The CDR3 reads CATQLGGPYTGELFF. The CDR3 coding sequence is TGTGCCACCCAGTTGGGGGGGCCGTACACCGGGGAGCTGTTTTTT. The full variable domain, rest sourced from reference TRBV15 and TRBJ2-2, is DAMVIQNPRYQVTQFGKPVTLSCSQTLNHNVMYWYQQKSSQAPKLLFHYYDKDFNNEADTPDNFQSRRPNTSFCFLDIRSPGLGDTAMYLCATQLGGPYTGELFFGEGSRLTVL.

The sample holds a few counts of this clone. Here the CDR3 DNA reads TGTGCCAGCAGACCGACAGGGGGTGGCAATCAGCCCCAGCATTTT. It translates to CASRPTGGGNQPQHF. V gene TRBV2 combines with J gene TRBJ1-5; 9 bases map to TRBD1. Per germline, CDR1 SNHLY and CDR2 FYNNEI. The CDR3 is made up of 15 amino acids. Trimming cost V 6 bases and J 2 bases; bases outside gene matches: 5.

The V gene is TRBV10-3, the J gene TRBJ1-6; a possible D gene is TRBD1 (6 bases). CDR1 is ENHRY, CDR2 SYGVKD, per germline. This CDR3 is 16 amino acids long. V dropped 6 bases and J dropped 6 bases, with 18 bases sitting between them. The CDR3 loop is CAISPRQEKGNSPLHF. The CDR3 DNA is TGTGCCATCAGCCCTCGACAGGAGAAGGGTAATTCACCCCTCCACTTT.

The chain employs TRBV18 and TRBJ2-7, with 9 positions matching TRBD1. This CDR3 is built from 15 residues. Per germline, CDR1 KGHSH and CDR2 LQKENI. Unmatched junction bases numbered 8, after V lost 5 bases and J lost 3 bases. This chain's CDR3 is CASSTSTGGLYEQYF. The CDR3 DNA sequence: TGTGCCAGCTCAACATCGACAGGGGGTCTCTACGAGCAGTACTTC.

This clone is categorized as medium-sized. This chain uses TRBV2 with TRBJ1-2; TRBD1 matches at 9 bases. The CDR3 spans 15 residues. CDR1 SNHLY and CDR2 FYNNEI come from the germline V gene. The V segment lost 4 bases and the J segment 7 bases; nucleotides outside the gene matches: 10. CDR3 in DNA: TGTGCCAGCAGTGCACAGGTGGGACAGGGAGGTGGCTACACCTTC. Residues: CASSAQVGQGGGYTF.

In regard to this clone: Other DNA sequences in this specimen translate into the identical CDR3. This sequence joins TRBV5-6 and TRBJ2-3; TRBD2 agrees at 8 bases. This CDR3 has 14 amino acids. Trimming took 4 bases from V and 4 from J; bases not matched to a gene: 5. CDR1 and CDR2 from the germline V gene are SGHDT and YYEEEE. This CDR3 is CASSLVRGADTQYF. In nucleotides, the CDR3 is TGTGCCAGCAGCCTGGTGCGGGGGGCAGATACGCAGTATTTT.

This clone was detected once. This chain uses TRBV25-1 with TRBJ1-4; D is unresolved. The V gene lost 3 bases and the J gene lost 0 bases, with 11 bases spanning the gap. CDR3 length: 16 residues. Germline lookup yields CDR1 MGHDK and CDR2 SYGVNS. CDR3: CASSDEKLTTNEKLFF. The CDR3 DNA sequence: TGTGCCAGCAGTGACGAGAAACTTACAACTAATGAAAAACTGTTTTTT.

The chain carries TRBV19 and TRBJ2-1, with no clear D. Trimming left V 5 bases short and J 0 bases short, with 8 bases between. The germline V gene encodes CDR1 LNHDA and CDR2 SQIVND (reference sequence). The CDR3 is 14 amino acids. CDR3 in DNA: TGTGCCAGTAGTCCAGCAGGCTCCTACAATGAGCAGTTCTTC. Translated, it gives CASSPAGSYNEQFF.

The chain employs TRBV4-1 and TRBJ2-7; 9 bases fit TRBD1. The CDR3 is 13 residues long. V dropped 4 bases and J dropped 7; count of bases not matched to a gene: 5. Germline CDR1 reads MGHRA; CDR2 reads YSYEKL. CDR3 amino acids: CASSPGTGWEQYF. CDR3 bases: TGCGCCAGCAGCCCAGGGACAGGGTGGGAGCAGTACTTC.

The rearrangement links TRBV4-1 to TRBJ2-2, with 7 bases identical to TRBD2. Germline CDR1 and CDR2: MGHRA and YSYEKL. V trimming: 1 base; J trimming: 4 bases; junction bases outside the gene matches: 9. The CDR3 length is 17 residues. CDR3 DNA sequence: TGCGCCAGCAGCCAAGTGTTTGCGGGAGTGCGCACCGGGGAGCTGTTTTTT. It yields the protein CASSQVFAGVRTGELFF.

V and J are TRBV30 and TRBJ1-1; D possibly corresponds to TRBD1 (6 bases). The V gene lost 0 bases and the J gene lost 3 bases, with 14 bases spanning the gap. CDR1 is GTSNPN, CDR2 SVGIG, per germline (reference sequence). There are 15 residues in the CDR3. Here the CDR3 DNA reads TGTGCCTGGAGTGTACTACAGGGCTGGGACACTGAAGCTTTCTTT. It specifies CAWSVLQGWDTEAFF.

In this sample, this clone turned up a few times. The rearrangement joins TRBV15 to TRBJ2-7, with 11 bases aligning to TRBD1. The CDR3 is made up of 18 amino acids. Losses at the gene ends were 4 bases for V and 0 bases for J; bases not matched to a gene: 11. CDR1 and CDR2 from the germline V gene are LNHNV and YYDKDF (reference sequence). CDR3 nucleotide sequence: TGTGCCACCAGCACTACGACCCGTGGGACAGGGGGCTCCTACGAGCAGTACTTC. Encoded protein: CATSTTTRGTGGSYEQYF.

This clone was seen only a few times. The V gene is TRBV3-1 (or the pseudogene TRBV3-2), the J gene TRBJ1-1; TRBD1 is a possible D gene (5 bases). Trimming took 4 bases from V and 3 from J, leaving 15 bases between them. Germline V gene lookup returns CDR1 LGHDT and CDR2 YNNKEL (reference sequence). The CDR3 spans 15 residues. The CDR3 protein is CASSPRGVGHTEAFF. The CDR3 bases are TGTGCCAGCAGCCCCCGCGGGGTGGGGCACACTGAAGCTTTCTTT.

The J gene is TRBJ1-2, the V gene TRBV30; D may be TRBD1 (5 bases). Germline V CDR1 and CDR2: GTSNPN, SVGIG (reference sequence). This CDR3 is built from 13 residues. V was clipped by 0 bases and J by 8 bases, with 13 bases between them. In DNA, the CDR3 is TGTGCCTGGAGTGTAGGCAGGGCGGGGGGCTACACCTTC. This gives the protein CAWSVGRAGGYTF.

The DNA of the CDR3 is TGCGCCAGCAGCTGGACAGGGGGCGGAGGAGAGACCCAGTACTTC. Protein: CASSWTGGGGETQYF. The gene calls are TRBV5-1 and TRBJ2-5, with TRBD1 identical over 11 bases. This CDR3 is built from 15 residues. CDR1 SGHRS and CDR2 YFSETQ come from the germline V gene. With V trimmed by 3 bases and J by 4 bases, 5 bases remained unmatched.

The rearrangement joins TRBV18 to TRBJ2-2; D unclear. There are 14 residues in the CDR3. CDR1 and CDR2 (germline): KGHSH, LQKENI. With 2 bases removed from V and 4 bases from J, the gap between germline ends came to 8 bases. CDR3 region: CASSPNSRTGELFF. The CDR3 DNA follows: TGTGCCAGCTCACCAAATTCACGCACCGGGGAGCTGTTTTTT.

The gene calls are TRBV4-2 and TRBJ2-7; D is undetermined. This CDR3 region has 15 residues. CDR1 and CDR2 (germline): LGHNA, YNFKEQ. V lost 0 bases and J 10 bases, leaving 19 bases between the germline ends. CDR3 nucleotide sequence: TGTGCCAGCAGCCAAGATTTAATGGCTTTGATGCCTCAGTACTTC. Translating it yields CASSQDLMALMPQYF.

The rearrangement uses TRBV6-2 or TRBV6-3 and TRBJ2-5; possibly TRBD2 for D (7 bases). Germline V gene sequence: CDR1 MNHEY, CDR2 SVGEGT. The CDR3 loop spans 14 amino acids. Trimming took off 4 bases at V and 1 base at J, with 10 bases between the two ends. The CDR3: CASSWGGSQETQYF. For the CDR3, the DNA is TGTGCCAGCAGTTGGGGGGGCTCCCAAGAGACCCAGTACTTC.

J is TRBJ2-7 and V is TRBV19, with D maybe TRBD1 (5 bases). The V end was cut by 3 bases, the J end by 4 bases, with 13 bases between. Germline loops: CDR1 LNHDA, CDR2 SQIVND (reference sequence). The CDR3 length is 14 residues. CDR3 residues: CASSMLDNPYEQYF. The DNA for the CDR3 is TGTGCCAGTAGTATGTTGGACAACCCTTACGAGCAGTACTTC.

The genes are TRBV29-1 and TRBJ2-7; D gene ambiguous. The CDR3 is 14 amino acids. Germline CDR1 is SQVTM and CDR2 is ANQGSEA. This CDR3 is CTVRVVSPGIEQYF. CDR3 DNA: TGCACCGTGCGTGTGGTATCTCCGGGCATCGAGCAGTACTTC.

This clone appeared a few times. This rearrangement joins TRBV19 to TRBJ1-6; D not resolved. The CDR3 contains 14 residues. The ends were cut back, 7 bases at V and 6 bases at J, with 13 bases in the middle. The V gene's germline CDR1 is LNHDA and CDR2 SQIVND (reference sequence). DNA of the CDR3: TGTGCCAGTAAGACTACCCTCACTAATTCACCCCTCCACTTT. Translated: CASKTTLTNSPLHF.

This chain connects TRBV6-5 to TRBJ2-7; TRBD1 aligns across 8 bases. J gave up 1 base and V 4 bases, and 6 bases lay outside the gene matches. CDR3 length equals 15 residues. The V gene's germline CDR1 is MNHEY and CDR2 SVGAGI. CDR3 amino acids: CASSSDRGLSYEQYF. The CDR3 DNA is TGTGCCAGCAGTTCAGACAGGGGTCTTTCCTACGAGCAGTACTTC.

This clone was seen a handful of times. V usage is TRBV18 and J usage is TRBJ1-5; D is undetermined. The CDR3 covers 16 residues. The germline CDR1 and CDR2 sequences are KGHSH and LQKENI. V shed 3 bases and J shed 1 base, with 13 bases lying between them. The CDR3 nucleotides read TGTGCCAGCTCACCTGGGCCCTATGGGAGCAATCAGCCCCAGCATTTT. This codes for CASSPGPYGSNQPQHF.

V is TRBV6-5 and J is TRBJ1-2, with unresolved D. The CDR3 is 12 amino acids. Trimming shortened V by 6 bases and J by 7 bases, and 12 bases separated the two germline ends. Germline V gives CDR1 MNHEY, CDR2 SVGAGI. Here the CDR3 reads CASRKLLSGYTF. The CDR3, as DNA: TGTGCCAGCAGGAAATTACTCAGTGGCTACACCTTC.

The chain has TRBV5-1 and TRBJ2-2, with 8 bases matching TRBD1. CDR3 size: 16 residues. Germline V gene lookup returns CDR1 SGHRS and CDR2 YFSETQ. J was trimmed by 2 bases and V by 5 bases; bases with no gene match: 8. In DNA form, the CDR3 reads TGCGCCAGCAGGGAGGACAGGGTTCTCAACACCGGGGAGCTGTTTTTT. Protein: CASREDRVLNTGELFF.

The chain links TRBV3-1 (or the pseudogene TRBV3-2) to TRBJ2-6, with D perhaps TRBD2 (5 bases). Trimming took 1 base from V and 2 from J, leaving 12 bases between them. The CDR3 runs 17 residues. Germline values: CDR1 LGHDT, CDR2 YNNKEL (reference sequence). The CDR3 region has the DNA TGTGCCAGCAGCCAAGGCACCGGGGTGGCTGGGGCCAACGTCCTGACTTTC. Amino acid sequence: CASSQGTGVAGANVLTF.

The chain recombines TRBV9 with TRBJ2-7, with D possibly TRBD2 on 6 matching bases. Germline-derived CDR1 and CDR2 are SGDLS and YYNGEE. The CDR3 consists of 17 residues. Between the trimmed V and J ends, which lost 0 bases and 2 bases, there was a span of 18 bases. The CDR3: CASSVGAGRGYAYEQYF. In DNA form, the CDR3 reads TGTGCCAGCAGCGTAGGTGCGGGAAGAGGATACGCCTACGAGCAGTACTTC. Complete variable domain (other parts from reference TRBV9 and TRBJ2-7): DSGVTQTPKHLITATGQRVTLRCSPRSGDLSVYWYQQSLDQGLQFLIQYYNGEERAKGNILERFSAQQFPDLHSELNLSSLELGDSALYFCASSVGAGRGYAYEQYFGPGTRLTVT.